The present TCR beta chain was sequenced within a study of CD8+ T cells in alopecia areata. In the study overall: The authors scored treated patients' severity by affected scalp percentage.

Trimming shortened V by 6 bases and J by 8 bases, and 16 bases separated the two germline ends. CDR1 and CDR2 (germline): MNHNY, SVGAGI (reference sequence). This CDR3 comprises 14 residues. Treatment given: oral pan-JAK inhibitor, 5-10 mg twice daily. RNA, once extracted, was reverse transcribed into cDNA for use as the sequencing template. Profiled with immunoSEQ multiplex PCR; TCRdb holds only in-frame clones, not every one. The data show roughly 120,000 clones, with about 54% seen just once and almost 30% held by the top ten. The sample in question was CD8+ T cells sorted from blood, obtained at week 4, from a patient treated with tofacitinib. The TCR sequence derives from a human donor with alopecia areata. The chain employs TRBV6-6 and TRBJ1-4, with D tentatively TRBD1 (6 bases). CDR3 DNA sequence: TGTGCCAGCAGAACAGGGTGGATAGGAGAAAAACTGTTTTTT. This gives the protein CASRTGWIGEKLFF.